Detailed here is one TCR beta chain. This clonotype was observed a handful of times. Which antigen it targets is not known. Base quality data are lacking; no much larger clone is found one base away. Libraries were made using PCR. Sequencing relied on an Illumina HiSeq 2500. TCR library preparation used molecular barcoding, with unique molecular identifiers applied to normalize quantification of the TCRbeta repertoire. Clones were called with MiXCR by TCRdb after fastp trimmed the public reads at Q25, and only in-frame beta chains were retained. One record per CDR3 amino acid sequence lists the most common genes and DNA. The sample table shows a few hundred thousand distinct CDR3 sequences, and over 8% are seen once. Of the sample, around 10% is held by the ten largest clones. This specimen comes from a study of T-cell reconstitution after alpha-beta-depleted transplantation in children (dated by TCRdb to about 2016). Regarding the complete study: T-cell immune reconstitution after TCRalphabeta/CD19-depleted allogeneic hematopoietic cell transplantation in children was quantitatively tracked in the study by means of TCR repertoire profiling.

V is pruned by 3 bases and J by 2 bases, leaving 4 bases of the junction without a gene match. In the germline V gene, CDR1 corresponds to MGHRA and CDR2 to YSYEKL. The CDR3 holds 15 amino acids from the cysteine to the phenylalanine. The sequence is cut down to CDR3 DNA, 45 bases in frame from base 1. The receptor was derived from a human donor who donated a stem cell graft to a child with SCID. The input for sequencing was PBMCs from the stem cell graft donor, taken from the stem cell graft. The chain couples TRBV4-1 to TRBJ2-1, and 7 junction bases match TRBD1. The DNA is as follows: TGCGCCAGCAGCCATAAACAGGGGCCCTACAATGAGCAGTTCTTC. Translated, it reads CASSHKQGPYNEQFF.